This record concerns one TCR beta chain sequence. For the second PCR, which ran for about 6 to 11 cycles, a sample-barcoded 5' primer and a J-beta primer mix were used. TCRdb fed the 5' RACE reads into MiXCR, producing one record per CDR3 protein. The table records under 2,000,000 distinct CDR3 sequences, around half of them present only once. The data originate from a study of blood T cells in healthy people across ages. This clonotype originated in a woman between 40 and 55 years old in good health. Sequencing used blood.

The CDR3 nucleotides are TGTGCCAGCAACTCGGGTCTCGGGACAGGGATCGATGAGCAGTTCTTC. Amino acid sequence: CASNSGLGTGIDEQFF. V usage is TRBV27 and J usage is TRBJ2-1; 9 bases agree with TRBD1. The J segment lost 8 bases and the V segment lost 7 bases, leaving 15 bases of the junction unmatched. CDR3 length equals 16 residues. Germline lookup yields CDR1 MNHEY and CDR2 SMNVEV (reference sequence).